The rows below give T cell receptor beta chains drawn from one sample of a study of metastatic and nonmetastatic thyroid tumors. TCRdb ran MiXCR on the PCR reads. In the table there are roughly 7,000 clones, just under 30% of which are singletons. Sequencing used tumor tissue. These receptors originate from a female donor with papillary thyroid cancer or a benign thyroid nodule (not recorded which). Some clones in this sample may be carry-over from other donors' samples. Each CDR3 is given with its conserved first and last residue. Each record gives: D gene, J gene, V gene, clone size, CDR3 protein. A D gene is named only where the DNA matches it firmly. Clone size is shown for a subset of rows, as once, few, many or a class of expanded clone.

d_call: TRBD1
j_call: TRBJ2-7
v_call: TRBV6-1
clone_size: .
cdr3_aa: CASSELGQGGIYEQYF

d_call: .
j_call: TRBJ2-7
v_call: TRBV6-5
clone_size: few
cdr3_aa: CASSYSCGAGVREQYF

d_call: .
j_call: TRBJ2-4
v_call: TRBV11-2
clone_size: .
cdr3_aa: CASSLYRTRRNIQYF

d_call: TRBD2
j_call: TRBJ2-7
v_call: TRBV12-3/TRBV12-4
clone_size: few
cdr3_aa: CASSLSSGAYEQYF

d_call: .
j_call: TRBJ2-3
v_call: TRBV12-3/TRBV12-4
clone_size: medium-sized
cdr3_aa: CASSFSRDTQYF

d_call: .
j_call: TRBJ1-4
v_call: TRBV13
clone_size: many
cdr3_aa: CASSLGADLGEKLFF

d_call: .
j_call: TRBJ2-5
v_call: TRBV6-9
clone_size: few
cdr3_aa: CASSLVEETQYF

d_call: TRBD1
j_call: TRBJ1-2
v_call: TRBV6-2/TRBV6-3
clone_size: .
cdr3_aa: CASSRDRARGYTF

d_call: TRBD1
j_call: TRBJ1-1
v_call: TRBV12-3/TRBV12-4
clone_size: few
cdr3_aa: CASSVTGLTEAFF

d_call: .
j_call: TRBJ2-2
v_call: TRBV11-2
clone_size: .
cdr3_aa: CASSFLPNTGELFF

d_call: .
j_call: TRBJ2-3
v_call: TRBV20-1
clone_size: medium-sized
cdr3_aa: CSARVASTDTQYF

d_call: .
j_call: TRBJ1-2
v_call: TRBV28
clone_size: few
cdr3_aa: CASSRGTRDGYTF

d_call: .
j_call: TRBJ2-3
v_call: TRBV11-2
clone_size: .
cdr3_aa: CASSSTTGGGRDTQYF

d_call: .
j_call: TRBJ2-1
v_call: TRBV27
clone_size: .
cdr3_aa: CASSSLPFQAATQFF

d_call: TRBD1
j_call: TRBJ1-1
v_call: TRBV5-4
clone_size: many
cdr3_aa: CASSLAGQGSNTEAFF

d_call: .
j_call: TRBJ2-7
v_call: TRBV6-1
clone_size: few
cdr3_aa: CASSDSRVPYEQYF

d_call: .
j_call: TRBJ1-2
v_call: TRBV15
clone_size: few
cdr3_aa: CATSLAGGYTF

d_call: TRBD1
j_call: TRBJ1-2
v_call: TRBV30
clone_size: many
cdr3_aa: CAWKGSGGGYTF

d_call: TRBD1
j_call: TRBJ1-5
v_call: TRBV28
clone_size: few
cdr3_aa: CASSPTGEAQPQHF

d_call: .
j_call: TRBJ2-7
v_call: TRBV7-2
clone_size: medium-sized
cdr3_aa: CASSLAGASREQYF

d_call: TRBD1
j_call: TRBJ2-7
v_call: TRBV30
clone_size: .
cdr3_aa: CAWSPGGHEQYF

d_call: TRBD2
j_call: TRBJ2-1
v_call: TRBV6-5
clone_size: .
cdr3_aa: CASSSDGAGVYNEQFF

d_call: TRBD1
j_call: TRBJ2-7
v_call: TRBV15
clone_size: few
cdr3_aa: CATSYEGQSYEQYF

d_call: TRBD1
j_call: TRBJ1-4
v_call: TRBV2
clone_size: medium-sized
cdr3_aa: CASSLDRMGEKLFF

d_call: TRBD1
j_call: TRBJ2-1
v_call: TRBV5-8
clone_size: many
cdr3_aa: CASSFRGQGKGNEQFF

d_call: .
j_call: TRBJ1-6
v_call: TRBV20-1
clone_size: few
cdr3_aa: CSARDGQSSSPLHF

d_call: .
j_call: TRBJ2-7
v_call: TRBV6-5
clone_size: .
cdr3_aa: CGCSYSRGAGVREQYF

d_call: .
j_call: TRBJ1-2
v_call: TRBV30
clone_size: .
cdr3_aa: CAWSRLDSNYGYTF

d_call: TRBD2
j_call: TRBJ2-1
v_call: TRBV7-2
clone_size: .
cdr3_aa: CASSLAGVYSNEQFF

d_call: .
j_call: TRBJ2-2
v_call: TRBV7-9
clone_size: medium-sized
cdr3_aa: CASSLYGELFF

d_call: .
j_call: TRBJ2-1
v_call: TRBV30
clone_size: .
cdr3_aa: CAWSVWDEQFF

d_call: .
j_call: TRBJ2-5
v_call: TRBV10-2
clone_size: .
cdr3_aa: CASSESGTTETQYF

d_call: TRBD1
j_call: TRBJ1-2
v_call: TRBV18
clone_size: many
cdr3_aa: CASSLTGVDYGYTF

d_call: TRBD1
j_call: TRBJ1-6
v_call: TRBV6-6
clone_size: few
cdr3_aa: CASSYSGTGPLHF

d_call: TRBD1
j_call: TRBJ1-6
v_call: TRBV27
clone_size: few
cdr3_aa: CASSSLAYPGQNSPLHF

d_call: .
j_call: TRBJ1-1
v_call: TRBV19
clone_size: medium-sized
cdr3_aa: CASRPLYGGGTEAFF

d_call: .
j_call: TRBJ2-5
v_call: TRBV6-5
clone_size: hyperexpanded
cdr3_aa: CASSYSQETQYF

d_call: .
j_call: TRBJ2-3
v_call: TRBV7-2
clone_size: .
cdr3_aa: CASSLGGATDTQYF

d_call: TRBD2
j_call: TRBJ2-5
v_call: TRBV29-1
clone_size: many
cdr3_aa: CSVFGGASETQYF

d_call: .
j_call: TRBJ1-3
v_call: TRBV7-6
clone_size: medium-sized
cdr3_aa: CASSLGGIVGNTIYF

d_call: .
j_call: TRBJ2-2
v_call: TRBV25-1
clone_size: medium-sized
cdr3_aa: CASSEYPYTGELFF

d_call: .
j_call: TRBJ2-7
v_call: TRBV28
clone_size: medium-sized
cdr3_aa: CASSPETGRQLQYF

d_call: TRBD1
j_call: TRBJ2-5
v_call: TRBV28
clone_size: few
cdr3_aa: CASSPGQGARVETQYF

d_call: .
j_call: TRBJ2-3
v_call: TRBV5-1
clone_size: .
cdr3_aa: CASSQSRGPDTQYF

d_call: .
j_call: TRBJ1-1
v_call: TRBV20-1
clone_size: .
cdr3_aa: CSATDPLMVNTEAFF

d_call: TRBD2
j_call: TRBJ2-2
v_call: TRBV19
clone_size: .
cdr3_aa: CASSIAGGRGTGELFF

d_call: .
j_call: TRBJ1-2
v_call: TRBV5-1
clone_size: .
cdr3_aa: CASSLGSILQGYGYTF

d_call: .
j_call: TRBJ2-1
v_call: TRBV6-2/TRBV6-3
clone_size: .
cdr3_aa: CASIPGPGDTRGEQFF

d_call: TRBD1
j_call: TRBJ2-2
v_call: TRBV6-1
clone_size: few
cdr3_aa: CASSAKGQGAGTGELFF

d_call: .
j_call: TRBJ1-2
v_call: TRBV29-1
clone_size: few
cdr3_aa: CSVDYGYTF

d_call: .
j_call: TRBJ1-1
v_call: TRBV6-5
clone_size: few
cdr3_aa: CASSSSGGGNTEAFF

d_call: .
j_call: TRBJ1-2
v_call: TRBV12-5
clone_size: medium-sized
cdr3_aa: CASAPLQPGLYGYTF